This T cell receptor (beta chain) was recovered during a study of patients and donors after allogeneic stem cell transplantation. The V end was cut by 1 base, the J end by 5 bases, with 5 bases between. From germline, CDR1 is LNHNV and CDR2 YYDKDF (reference sequence). The CDR3 consists of 12 residues. TCRdb fed the RT-PCR reads into MiXCR, producing one record per CDR3 protein. Of about 960,000 distinct CDR3 sequences listed, about a sixth were seen once; the top ten hold roughly 6%. Sequenced input: blood, either unsorted or a sorted T cell fraction (not recorded which). This rearrangement joins TRBV15 to TRBJ1-1; no clear D gene. This clonotype was obtained from a human donor who was either an allogeneic HSCT recipient or a stem cell or donor lymphocyte infusion donor (not recorded which). It is not recorded whose cells these are; they may come from a transplant donor. In DNA form, the CDR3 reads TGTGCCACCAGCAGAGGACCGACTGAAGCTTTCTTT. It encodes CATSRGPTEAFF.